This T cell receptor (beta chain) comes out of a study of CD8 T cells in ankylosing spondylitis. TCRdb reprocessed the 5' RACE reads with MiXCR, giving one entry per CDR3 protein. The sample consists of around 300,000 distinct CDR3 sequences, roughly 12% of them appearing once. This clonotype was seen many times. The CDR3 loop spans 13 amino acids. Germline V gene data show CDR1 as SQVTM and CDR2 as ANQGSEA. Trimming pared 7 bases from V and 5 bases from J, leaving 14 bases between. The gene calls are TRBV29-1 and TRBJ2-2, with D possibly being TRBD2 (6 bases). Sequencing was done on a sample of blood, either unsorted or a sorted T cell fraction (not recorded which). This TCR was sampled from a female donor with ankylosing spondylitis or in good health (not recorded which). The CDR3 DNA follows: TGCAGCGCTACAGCGGGCGGGACCGGGGAGCTGTTTTTT. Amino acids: CSATAGGTGELFF.